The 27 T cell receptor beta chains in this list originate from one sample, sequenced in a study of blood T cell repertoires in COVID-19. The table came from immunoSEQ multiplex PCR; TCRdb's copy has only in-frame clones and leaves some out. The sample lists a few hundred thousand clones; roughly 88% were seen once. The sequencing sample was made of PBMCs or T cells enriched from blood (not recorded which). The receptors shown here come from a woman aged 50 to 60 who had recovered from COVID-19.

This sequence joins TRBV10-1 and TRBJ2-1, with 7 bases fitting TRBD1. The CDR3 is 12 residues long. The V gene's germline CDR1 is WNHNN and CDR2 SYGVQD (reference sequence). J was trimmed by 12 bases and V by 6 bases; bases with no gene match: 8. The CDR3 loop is CASRKDRSWQFF. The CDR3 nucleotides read TGCGCCAGCAGGAAGGACAGGTCCTGGCAGTTCTTC.

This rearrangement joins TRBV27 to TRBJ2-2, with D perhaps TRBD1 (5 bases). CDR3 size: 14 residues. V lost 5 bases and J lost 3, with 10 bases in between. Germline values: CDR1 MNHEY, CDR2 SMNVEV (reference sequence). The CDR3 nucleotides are TGTGCCAGCAGTGGGGCTAAAGACACCGGGGAGCTGTTTTTT. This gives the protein CASSGAKDTGELFF.

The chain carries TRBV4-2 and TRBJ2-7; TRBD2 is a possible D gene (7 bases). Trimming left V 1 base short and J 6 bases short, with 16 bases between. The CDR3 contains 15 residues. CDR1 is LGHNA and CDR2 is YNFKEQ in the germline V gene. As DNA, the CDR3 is TGTGCCAGCAGCCAAGTGGGGCAGGGGAGGGGCGAGCAGTACTTC. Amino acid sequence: CASSQVGQGRGEQYF.

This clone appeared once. The CDR3 spells CASSLAPGTGSVNQPQHF. The CDR3 nucleotides are TGTGCCAGCAGCTTAGCTCCGGGGACAGGCTCGGTCAATCAGCCCCAGCATTTT. The chain carries TRBV11-1 and TRBJ1-5; 8 bases are shared with TRBD1. This CDR3 has 18 amino acids. Per germline, CDR1 SGHAT and CDR2 FQDESV (reference sequence). With V trimmed by 0 bases and J by 3 bases, 10 bases remained unmatched.

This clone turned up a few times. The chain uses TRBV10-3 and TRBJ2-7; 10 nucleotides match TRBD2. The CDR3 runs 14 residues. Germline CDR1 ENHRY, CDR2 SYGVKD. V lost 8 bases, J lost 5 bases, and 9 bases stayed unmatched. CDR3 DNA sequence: TGTGCCATCGGAAAGGCTAGCGGGAGAAACGAGCAGTACTTC. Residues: CAIGKASGRNEQYF.

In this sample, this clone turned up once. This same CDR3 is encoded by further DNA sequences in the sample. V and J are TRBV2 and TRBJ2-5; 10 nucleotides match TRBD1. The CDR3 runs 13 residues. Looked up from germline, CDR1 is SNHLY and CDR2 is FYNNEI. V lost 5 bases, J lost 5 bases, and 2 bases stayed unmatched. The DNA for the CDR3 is TGTGCCAGCAGTCGGGACAGGGGCGAGACCCAGTACTTC. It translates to CASSRDRGETQYF.

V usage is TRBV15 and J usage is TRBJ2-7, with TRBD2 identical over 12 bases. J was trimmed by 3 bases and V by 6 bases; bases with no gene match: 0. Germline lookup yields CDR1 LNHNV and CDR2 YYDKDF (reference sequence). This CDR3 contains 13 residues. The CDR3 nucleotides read TGTGCCACCAGGGGACTAGCGGGCTACGAGCAGTACTTC. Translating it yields CATRGLAGYEQYF. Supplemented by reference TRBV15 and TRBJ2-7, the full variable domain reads DAMVIQNPRYQVTQFGKPVTLSCSQTLNHNVMYWYQQKSSQAPKLLFHYYDKDFNNEADTPDNFQSRRPNTSFCFLDIRSPGLGDTAMYLCATRGLAGYEQYFGPGTRLTVT.

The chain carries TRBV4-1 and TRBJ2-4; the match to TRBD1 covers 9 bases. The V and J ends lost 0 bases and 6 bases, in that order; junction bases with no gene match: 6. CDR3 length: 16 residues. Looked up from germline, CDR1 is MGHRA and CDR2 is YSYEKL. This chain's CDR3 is CASSQEGDRALNIQYF. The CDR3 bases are TGCGCCAGCAGCCAAGAGGGGGACAGGGCCTTAAACATTCAGTACTTC.

CDR3 sequence (DNA): TGTGCCAGCAGTGAACAGTACAATGAGCAGTTCTTC. Protein: CASSEQYNEQFF. The genes are TRBV2 and TRBJ2-1; D gene uncertain. This CDR3 has 12 residues. CDR1 is SNHLY and CDR2 is FYNNEI in the germline V gene. The V gene lost 2 bases and the J gene lost 4 bases, with 3 bases spanning the gap.

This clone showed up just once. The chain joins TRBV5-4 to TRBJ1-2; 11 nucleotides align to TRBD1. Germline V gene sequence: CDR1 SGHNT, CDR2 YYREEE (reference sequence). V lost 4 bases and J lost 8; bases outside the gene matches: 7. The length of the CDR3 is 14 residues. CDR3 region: CASSQGQGVGGYTF. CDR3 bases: TGTGCCAGCAGCCAGGGACAGGGGGTGGGAGGCTACACCTTC.

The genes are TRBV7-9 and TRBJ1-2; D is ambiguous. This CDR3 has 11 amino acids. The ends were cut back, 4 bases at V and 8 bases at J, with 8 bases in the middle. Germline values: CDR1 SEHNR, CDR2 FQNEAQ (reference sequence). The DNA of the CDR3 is TGTGCCAGCAGCTCCCGAAGCGGCTACACCTTC. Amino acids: CASSSRSGYTF.

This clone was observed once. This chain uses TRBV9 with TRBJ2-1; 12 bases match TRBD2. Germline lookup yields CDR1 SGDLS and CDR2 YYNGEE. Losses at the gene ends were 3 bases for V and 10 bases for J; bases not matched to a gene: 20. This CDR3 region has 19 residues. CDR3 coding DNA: TGTGCCAGCAGCGCCTCCCCCAATCTAGCGGGAGGGCCAGGAGAGGAGCAGTTCTTC. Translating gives CASSASPNLAGGPGEEQFF.

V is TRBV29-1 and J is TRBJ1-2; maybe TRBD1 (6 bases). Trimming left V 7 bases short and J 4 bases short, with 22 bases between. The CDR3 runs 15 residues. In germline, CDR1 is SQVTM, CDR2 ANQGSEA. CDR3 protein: CSAAQWGLLGYGYTF. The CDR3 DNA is TGCAGCGCCGCCCAATGGGGGCTCCTTGGCTATGGCTACACCTTC.

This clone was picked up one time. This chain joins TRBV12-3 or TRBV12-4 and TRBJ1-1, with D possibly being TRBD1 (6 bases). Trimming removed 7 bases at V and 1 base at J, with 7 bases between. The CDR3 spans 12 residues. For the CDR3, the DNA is TGTGCCAGCATAGGGGGGAACACTGAAGCTTTCTTT. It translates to CASIGGNTEAFF.

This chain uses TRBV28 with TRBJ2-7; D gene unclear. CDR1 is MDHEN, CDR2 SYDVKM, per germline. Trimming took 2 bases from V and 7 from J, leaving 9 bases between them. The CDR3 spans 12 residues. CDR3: CASSLNSREQYF. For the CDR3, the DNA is TGTGCCAGCAGTTTAAACAGTCGGGAGCAGTACTTC. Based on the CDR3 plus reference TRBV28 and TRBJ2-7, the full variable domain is DVKVTQSSRYLVKRTGEKVFLECVQDMDHENMFWYRQDPGLGLRLIYFSYDVKMKEKGDIPEGYSVSREKKERFSLILESASTNQTSMYLCASSLNSREQYFGPGTRLTVT.

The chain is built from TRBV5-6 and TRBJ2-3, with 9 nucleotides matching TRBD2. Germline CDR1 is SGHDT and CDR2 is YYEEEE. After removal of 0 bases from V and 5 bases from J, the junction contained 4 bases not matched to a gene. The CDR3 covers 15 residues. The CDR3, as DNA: TGTGCCAGCAGCTTGGCGCTAGCGGGACGAGATACGCAGTATTTT. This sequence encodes CASSLALAGRDTQYF.

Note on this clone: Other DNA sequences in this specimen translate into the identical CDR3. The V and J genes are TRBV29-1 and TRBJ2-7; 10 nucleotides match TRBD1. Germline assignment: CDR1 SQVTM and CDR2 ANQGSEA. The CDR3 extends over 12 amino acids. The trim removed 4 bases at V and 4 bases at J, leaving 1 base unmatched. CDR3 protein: CSVGTGGYEQYF. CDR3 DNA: TGCAGCGTTGGGACAGGGGGGTACGAGCAGTACTTC.

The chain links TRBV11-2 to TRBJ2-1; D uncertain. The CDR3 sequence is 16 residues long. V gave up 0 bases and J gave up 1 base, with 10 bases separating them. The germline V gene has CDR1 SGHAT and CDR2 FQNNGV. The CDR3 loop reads CASSLDPIVSYNEQFF. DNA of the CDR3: TGTGCCAGCAGCTTAGACCCGATAGTATCCTACAATGAGCAGTTCTTC.

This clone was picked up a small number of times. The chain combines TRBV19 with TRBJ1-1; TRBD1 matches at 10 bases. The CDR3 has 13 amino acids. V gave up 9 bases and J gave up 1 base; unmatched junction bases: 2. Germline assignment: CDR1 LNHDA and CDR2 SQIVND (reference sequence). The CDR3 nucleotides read TGTGCCAGCGGGGACAGGGGGAACACTGAAGCTTTCTTT. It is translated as CASGDRGNTEAFF.

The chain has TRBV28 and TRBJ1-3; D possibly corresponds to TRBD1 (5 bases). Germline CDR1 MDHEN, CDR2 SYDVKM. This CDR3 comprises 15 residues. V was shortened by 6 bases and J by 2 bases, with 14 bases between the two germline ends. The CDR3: CASSPPGGTGNTIYF. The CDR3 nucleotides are TGTGCCAGCAGCCCCCCGGGGGGAACTGGAAACACCATATATTTT. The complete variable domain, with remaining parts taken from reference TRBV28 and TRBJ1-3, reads DVKVTQSSRYLVKRTGEKVFLECVQDMDHENMFWYRQDPGLGLRLIYFSYDVKMKEKGDIPEGYSVSREKKERFSLILESASTNQTSMYLCASSPPGGTGNTIYFGEGSWLTVV.

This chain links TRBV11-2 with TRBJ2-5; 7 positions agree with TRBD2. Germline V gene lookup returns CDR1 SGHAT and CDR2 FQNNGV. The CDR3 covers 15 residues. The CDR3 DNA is TGTGCACCCAGCCGGGCTAGCGGTGGGAGAGAGACCCAGTACTTC. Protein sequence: CAPSRASGGRETQYF.

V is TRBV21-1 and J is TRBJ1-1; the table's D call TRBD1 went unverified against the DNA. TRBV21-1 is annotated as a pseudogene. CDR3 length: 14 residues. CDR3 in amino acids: CASSRTRQTPEAFF. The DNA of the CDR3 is TGTGCCAGCAGCAGAACCCGACAGACCCCTGAAGCTTTCTTT.

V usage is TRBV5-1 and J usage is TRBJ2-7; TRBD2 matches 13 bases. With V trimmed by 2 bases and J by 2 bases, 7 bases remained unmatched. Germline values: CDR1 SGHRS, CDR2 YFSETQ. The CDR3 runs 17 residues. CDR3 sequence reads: CASSFHVGLAGAYEQYF. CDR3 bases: TGCGCCAGCAGCTTTCACGTCGGACTAGCGGGAGCCTACGAGCAGTACTTC.

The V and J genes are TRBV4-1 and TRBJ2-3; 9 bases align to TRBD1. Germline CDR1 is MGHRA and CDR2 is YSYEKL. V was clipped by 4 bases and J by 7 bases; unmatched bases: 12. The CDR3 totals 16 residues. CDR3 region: CASSPQGATTTNTQYF. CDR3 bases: TGCGCCAGCAGCCCACAGGGGGCGACGACAACAAATACGCAGTATTTT.

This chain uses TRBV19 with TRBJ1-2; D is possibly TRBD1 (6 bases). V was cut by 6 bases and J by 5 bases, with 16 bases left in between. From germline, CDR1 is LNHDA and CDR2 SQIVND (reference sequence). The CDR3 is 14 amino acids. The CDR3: CASRTDSREYGYTF. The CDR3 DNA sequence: TGTGCCAGTAGGACGGACAGTAGAGAATATGGCTACACCTTC.

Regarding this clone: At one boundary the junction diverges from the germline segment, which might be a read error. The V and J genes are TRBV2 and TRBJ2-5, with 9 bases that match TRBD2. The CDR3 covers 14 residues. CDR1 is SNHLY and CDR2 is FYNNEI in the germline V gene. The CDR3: CASNELAGQETQYF. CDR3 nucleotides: TGTGCCAGCAATGAACTAGCGGGCCAAGAGACCCAGTACTTC. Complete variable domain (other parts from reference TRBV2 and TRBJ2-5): EPEVTQTPSHQVTQMGQEVILRCVPISNHLYFYWYRQILGQKVEFLVSFYNNEISEKSEIFDDQFSVERPDGSNFTLKIRSTKLEDSAMYFCASNELAGQETQYFGPGTRLLVL.

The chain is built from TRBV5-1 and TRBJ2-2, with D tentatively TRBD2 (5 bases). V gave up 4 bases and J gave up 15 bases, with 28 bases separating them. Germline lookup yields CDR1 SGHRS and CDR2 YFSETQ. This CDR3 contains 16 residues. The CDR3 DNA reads TGCGCCAGCAGCCCCGGAGGTAGGACGCTATCGGACTGGTTGTTTTTT. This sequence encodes CASSPGGRTLSDWLFF.